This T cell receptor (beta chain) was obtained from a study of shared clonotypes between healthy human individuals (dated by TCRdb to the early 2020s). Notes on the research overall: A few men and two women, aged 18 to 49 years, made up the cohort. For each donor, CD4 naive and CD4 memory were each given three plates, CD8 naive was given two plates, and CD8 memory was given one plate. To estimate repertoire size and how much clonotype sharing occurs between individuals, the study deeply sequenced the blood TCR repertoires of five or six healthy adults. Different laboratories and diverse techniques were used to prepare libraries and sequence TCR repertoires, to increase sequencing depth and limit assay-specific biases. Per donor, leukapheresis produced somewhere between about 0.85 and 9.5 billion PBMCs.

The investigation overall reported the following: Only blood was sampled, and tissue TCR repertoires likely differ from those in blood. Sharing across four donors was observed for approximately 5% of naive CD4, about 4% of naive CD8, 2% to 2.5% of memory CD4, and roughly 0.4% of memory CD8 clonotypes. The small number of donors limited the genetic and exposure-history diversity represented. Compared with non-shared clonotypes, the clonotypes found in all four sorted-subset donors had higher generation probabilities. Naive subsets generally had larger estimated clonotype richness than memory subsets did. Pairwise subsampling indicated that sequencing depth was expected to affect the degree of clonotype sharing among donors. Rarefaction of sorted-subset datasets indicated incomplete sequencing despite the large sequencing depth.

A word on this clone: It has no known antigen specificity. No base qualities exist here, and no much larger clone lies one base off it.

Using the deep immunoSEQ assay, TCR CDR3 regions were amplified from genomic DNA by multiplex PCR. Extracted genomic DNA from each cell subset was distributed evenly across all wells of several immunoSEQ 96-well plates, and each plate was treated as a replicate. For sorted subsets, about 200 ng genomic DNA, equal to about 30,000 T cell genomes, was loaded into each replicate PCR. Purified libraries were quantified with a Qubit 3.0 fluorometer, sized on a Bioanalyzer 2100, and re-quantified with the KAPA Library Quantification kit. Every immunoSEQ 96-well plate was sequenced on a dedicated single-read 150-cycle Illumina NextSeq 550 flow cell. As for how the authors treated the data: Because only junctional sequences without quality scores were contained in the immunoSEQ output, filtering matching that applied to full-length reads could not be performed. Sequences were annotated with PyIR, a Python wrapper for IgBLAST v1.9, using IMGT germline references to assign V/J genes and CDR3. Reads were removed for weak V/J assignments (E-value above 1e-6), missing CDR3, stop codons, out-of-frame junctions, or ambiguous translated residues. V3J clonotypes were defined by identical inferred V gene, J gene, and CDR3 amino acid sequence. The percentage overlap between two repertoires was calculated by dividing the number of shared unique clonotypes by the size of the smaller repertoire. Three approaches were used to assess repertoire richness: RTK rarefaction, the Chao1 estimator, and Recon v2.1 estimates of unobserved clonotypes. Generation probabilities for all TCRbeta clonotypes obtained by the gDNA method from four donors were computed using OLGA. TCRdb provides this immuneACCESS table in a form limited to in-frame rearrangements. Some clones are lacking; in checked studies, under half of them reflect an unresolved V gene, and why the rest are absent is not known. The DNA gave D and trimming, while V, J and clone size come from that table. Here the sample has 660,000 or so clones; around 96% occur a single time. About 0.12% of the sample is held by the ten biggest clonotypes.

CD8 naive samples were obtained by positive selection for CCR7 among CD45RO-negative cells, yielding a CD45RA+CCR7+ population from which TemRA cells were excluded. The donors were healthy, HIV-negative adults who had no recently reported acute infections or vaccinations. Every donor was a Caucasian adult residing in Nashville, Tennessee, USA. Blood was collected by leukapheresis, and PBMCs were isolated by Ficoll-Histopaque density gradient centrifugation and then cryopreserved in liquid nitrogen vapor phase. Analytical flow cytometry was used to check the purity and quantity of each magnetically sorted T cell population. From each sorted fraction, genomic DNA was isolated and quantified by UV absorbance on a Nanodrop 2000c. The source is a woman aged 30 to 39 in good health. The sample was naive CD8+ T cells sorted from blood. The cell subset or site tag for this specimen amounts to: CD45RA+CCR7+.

The nucleotide sequence reads TGTGCCAGCAGCTTAGTGTGGAACAATGAGCAGTTCTTC. This encodes CASSLVWNNEQFF. Here the chain combines TRBV11-2 and TRBJ2-1, with the D gene call left open. V and J are truncated by 1 base and 5 bases respectively, leaving an intervening sequence of 6 bases. CDR1 SGHAT and CDR2 FQNNGV were looked up in the germline V gene. Including the terminal cysteine and phenylalanine, the CDR3 comprises 13 residues. Solely the CDR3 DNA is kept, with 39 bases framed from the first base.